This is a list of T cell receptor beta chains from one sample in a study of chemoradiotherapy in HPV16-positive cancers. Some clones are missing from TCRdb's copy, which holds only in-frame ones; the method was immunoSEQ multiplex PCR. Of around 8,300 clones in the sample, about 83% are singletons; the top ten hold around 15%. The material was blood, obtained from a patient who underwent chemoradiotherapy. Receptor source: a human donor with HPV-associated anogenital cancer. Each CDR3 is given with its conserved first and last residue. A row's size may be missing; if present it is once, few, many or a size class.

cdr3_aa	cdr3_length	v_call	j_call	clone_size
CASNPDRSSYNEQFF	15	TRBV5-4	TRBJ2-1	.
CASSPQTGRFGEKLFF	16	TRBV18	TRBJ1-4	.
CASSSGGVYEQYF	13	TRBV28	TRBJ2-7	few
CASSYLTSGGNEQFF	15	TRBV4-3	TRBJ2-1	.
CASSQAWERVYEQYF	15	TRBV4-1	TRBJ2-7	.
CATRQGSIADTQYF	14	TRBV6-5	TRBJ2-3	.
CASSLGLAGAGGETQYF	17	TRBV5-1	TRBJ2-5	.
CASGASGGYNEQFF	14	TRBV27	TRBJ2-1	.
CASRSGGLNTEAFF	14	TRBV2	TRBJ1-1	.
CAWVDRLTDEAFF	13	TRBV30	TRBJ1-1	.
CSVYRGSDEQFF	12	TRBV29-1	TRBJ2-1	.
CASSDAGTEAFF	12	TRBV2	TRBJ1-1	.
CASSSVEGGTEAFF	14	TRBV14	TRBJ1-1	.
CASSELGTGVIDGNQPQHF	19	TRBV2	TRBJ1-5	.
CASSQPPAGGTDTQYF	16	TRBV23-1	TRBJ2-3	.
CAISAQLAGGQETQYF	16	TRBV10-3	TRBJ2-5	once
CASSGGQLYGYTF	13	TRBV25-1	TRBJ1-2	.
CASSVSVSSGYTF	13	TRBV5-1	TRBJ1-2	.
CASSAGLGTQYF	12	TRBV5-5	TRBJ2-3	once